This is a list of T cell receptor beta chains from one sample in a study of CXCR3-negative and CXCR3-positive naive CD8 T cells. No DNA is given; TCRdb re-called the 5' RACE reads and lists each CDR3 protein once. This listing includes 85,000 to 130,000 distinct CDR3 sequences. Sequenced sample: naive CXCR3+ CD8+ T cells from blood. All receptors come from a human donor in good health. Some clones in this sample may be carry-over from other donors' samples. The CDR3 runs from the conserved cysteine through the conserved F or W. Fields, in order: J gene, V gene, CDR3 protein.

TRBJ2-7 | TRBV6-6 | CASSYDRVSDYEQYF
TRBJ2-1 | TRBV5-1 | CASSFGEAGDSYNEQFF
TRBJ2-1 | TRBV29-1 | CSVEGALAGEAYNEQFF
TRBJ2-1 | TRBV4-2 | CASSQETAGGPNEQFF
TRBJ2-7 | TRBV4-1 | CASSPTQTGSYYEQYF
TRBJ1-1 | TRBV4-1 | CASSQDPGGRTEAFF
TRBJ1-1 | TRBV5-6 | CASSLVSDRGPVSTEAFF
TRBJ2-7 | TRBV7-2 | CASSPLGDYEQYF
TRBJ1-2 | TRBV5-1 | CASSSRTTGFSQSDYGYTF
TRBJ2-7 | TRBV29-1 | CSVPGTSAYEQYF
TRBJ2-7 | TRBV12-5 | CASGLGAYEQYF
TRBJ2-5 | TRBV7-3 | CASSQGGYQETQYF
TRBJ2-2 | TRBV4-2 | CASSSRTGETGELFF
TRBJ2-7 | TRBV5-6 | CASSFAGSLDEQYF
TRBJ2-3 | TRBV4-1 | CASSQEGAITDTQYF
TRBJ2-3 | TRBV7-6 | CASSWGDLDMQYF
TRBJ2-5 | TRBV21-1 | CATPGHLPETQYF
TRBJ2-7 | TRBV27 | CASSLGLAGLYEQYF
TRBJ2-3 | TRBV13 | CASSLASGRITDTQYF
TRBJ2-1 | TRBV4-3 | CASSQDGGASEQFF
TRBJ2-7 | TRBV28 | CAGGDSYEQYF
TRBJ2-7 | TRBV12-3/TRBV12-4 | CASSLGGPPSNEQYF
TRBJ2-7 | TRBV29-1 | CSVQTSMGYEQYF
TRBJ2-1 | TRBV29-1 | CSVVLAGGPNEQFF
TRBJ1-1 | TRBV5-1 | CASTLRRGYTEAFF
TRBJ1-2 | TRBV29-1 | CSVEEQGFNYGYTF
TRBJ2-1 | TRBV7-3 | CASSPGAGDYNEQFF
TRBJ2-7 | TRBV7-9 | CASSSETDEIYEQYF
TRBJ2-5 | TRBV10-3 | CAISENLESLETQYF
TRBJ2-7 | TRBV11-2 | CASSPLQNSYEQYF
TRBJ1-2 | TRBV29-1 | CSVEDRWAGADYGYTF
TRBJ2-7 | TRBV7-3 | CASSLSGGSSYEQYF
TRBJ2-7 | TRBV12-3/TRBV12-4 | CASSLRVPEQYF
TRBJ1-5 | TRBV3-1 | CASSPDSEGNQPQHF
TRBJ1-6 | TRBV29-1 | CSARQGQNSPLHF
TRBJ1-2 | TRBV7-9 | CASSPGLNGYTF
TRBJ2-2 | TRBV12-3/TRBV12-4 | CASSLTAPTGTTGELFF
TRBJ1-1 | TRBV7-9 | CASSSKDYTEAFF